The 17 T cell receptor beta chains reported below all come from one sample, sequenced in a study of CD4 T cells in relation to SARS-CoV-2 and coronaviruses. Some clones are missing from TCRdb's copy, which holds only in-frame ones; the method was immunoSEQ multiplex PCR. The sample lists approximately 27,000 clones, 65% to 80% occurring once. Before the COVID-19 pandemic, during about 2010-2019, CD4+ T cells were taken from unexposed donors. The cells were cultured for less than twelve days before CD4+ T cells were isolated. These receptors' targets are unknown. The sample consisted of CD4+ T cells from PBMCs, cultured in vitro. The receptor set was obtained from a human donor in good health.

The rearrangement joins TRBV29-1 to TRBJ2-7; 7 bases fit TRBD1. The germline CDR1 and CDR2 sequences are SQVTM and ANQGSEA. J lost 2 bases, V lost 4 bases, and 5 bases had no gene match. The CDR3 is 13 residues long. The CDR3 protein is CSVVRQGAYEQYF. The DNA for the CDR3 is TGCAGCGTTGTTCGGCAGGGGGCCTACGAGCAGTACTTC.

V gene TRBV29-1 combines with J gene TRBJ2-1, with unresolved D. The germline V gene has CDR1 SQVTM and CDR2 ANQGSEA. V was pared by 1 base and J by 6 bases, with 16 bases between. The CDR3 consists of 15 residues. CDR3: CSVEAGFRVGNEQFF. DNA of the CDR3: TGCAGCGTTGAAGCAGGCTTTAGGGTAGGCAATGAGCAGTTCTTC.

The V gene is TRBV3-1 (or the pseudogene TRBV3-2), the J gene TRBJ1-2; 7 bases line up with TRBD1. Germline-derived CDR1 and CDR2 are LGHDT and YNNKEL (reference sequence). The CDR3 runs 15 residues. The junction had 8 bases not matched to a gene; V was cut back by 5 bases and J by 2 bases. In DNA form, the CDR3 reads TGTGCCAGCAGCGAGAACAGGGGACGGAACTATGGCTACACCTTC. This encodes CASSENRGRNYGYTF.

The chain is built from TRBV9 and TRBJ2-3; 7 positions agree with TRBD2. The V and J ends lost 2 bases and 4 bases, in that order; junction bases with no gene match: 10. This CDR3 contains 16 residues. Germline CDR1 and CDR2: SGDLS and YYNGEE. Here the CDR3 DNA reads TGTGCCAGCAGCGTTCGGGGAGGCGGGAGCGCAGATACGCAGTATTTT. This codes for CASSVRGGGSADTQYF.

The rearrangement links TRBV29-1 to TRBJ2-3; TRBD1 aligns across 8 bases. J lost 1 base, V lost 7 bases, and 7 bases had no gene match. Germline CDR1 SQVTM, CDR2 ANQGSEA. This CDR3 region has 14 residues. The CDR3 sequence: CSAKDRVGTDTQYF. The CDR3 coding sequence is TGCAGCGCCAAGGACAGGGTCGGCACAGATACGCAGTATTTT.

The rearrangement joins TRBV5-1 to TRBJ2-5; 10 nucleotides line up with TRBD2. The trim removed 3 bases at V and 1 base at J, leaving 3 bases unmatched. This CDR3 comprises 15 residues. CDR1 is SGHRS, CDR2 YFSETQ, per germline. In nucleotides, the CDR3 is TGCGCCAGCAGCTCGGGACTAGCGCTCCAAGAGACCCAGTACTTC. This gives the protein CASSSGLALQETQYF.

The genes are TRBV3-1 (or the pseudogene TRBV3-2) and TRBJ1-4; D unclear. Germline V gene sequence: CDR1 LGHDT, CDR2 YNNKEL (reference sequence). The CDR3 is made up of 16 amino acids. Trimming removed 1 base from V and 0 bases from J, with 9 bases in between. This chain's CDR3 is CASSQVASPTNEKLFF. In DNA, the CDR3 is TGTGCCAGCAGCCAAGTAGCGTCACCAACTAATGAAAAACTGTTTTTT.

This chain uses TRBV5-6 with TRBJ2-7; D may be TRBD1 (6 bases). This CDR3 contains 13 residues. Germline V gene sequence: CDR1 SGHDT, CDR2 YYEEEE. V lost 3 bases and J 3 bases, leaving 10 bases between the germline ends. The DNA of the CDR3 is TGTGCCAGCAGCTCAACAGGGCGCTACGAGCAGTACTTC. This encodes CASSSTGRYEQYF.

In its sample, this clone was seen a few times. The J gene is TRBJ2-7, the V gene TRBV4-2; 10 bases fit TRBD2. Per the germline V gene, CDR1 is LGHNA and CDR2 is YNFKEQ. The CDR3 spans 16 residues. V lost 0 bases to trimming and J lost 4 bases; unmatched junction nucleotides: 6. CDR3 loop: CASSQERGLAIYEQYF. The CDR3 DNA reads TGTGCCAGCAGCCAAGAGAGGGGACTAGCGATTTACGAGCAGTACTTC.

CDR3: CASSPSGRAENEQFF. The CDR3 coding sequence is TGTGCCAGCAGCCCTAGCGGGAGGGCCGAAAATGAGCAGTTCTTC. The chain has TRBV7-3 and TRBJ2-1, with 12 bases matching TRBD2. With V trimmed by 5 bases and J by 7 bases, 6 bases remained unmatched. The CDR3 runs 15 residues. CDR1 and CDR2 (germline): SGHTA, FQGTGA.

The CDR3 loop reads CAISQQGFGDQPQHF. CDR3 in DNA: TGTGCCATCAGTCAACAGGGATTTGGAGATCAGCCCCAGCATTTT. The rearrangement joins TRBV10-3 to TRBJ1-5; maybe TRBD1 (6 bases). The germline gives CDR1 ENHRY, CDR2 SYGVKD. There are 15 residues in the CDR3. Trimming shortened V by 5 bases and J by 5 bases, and 16 bases separated the two germline ends.

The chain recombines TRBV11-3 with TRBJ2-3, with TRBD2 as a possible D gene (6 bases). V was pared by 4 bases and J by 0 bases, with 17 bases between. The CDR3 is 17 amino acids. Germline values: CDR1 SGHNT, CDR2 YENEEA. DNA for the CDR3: TGTGCCAGCAGCTCCGGGAGTGACCGGGCCAGCACAGATACGCAGTATTTT. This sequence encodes CASSSGSDRASTDTQYF.

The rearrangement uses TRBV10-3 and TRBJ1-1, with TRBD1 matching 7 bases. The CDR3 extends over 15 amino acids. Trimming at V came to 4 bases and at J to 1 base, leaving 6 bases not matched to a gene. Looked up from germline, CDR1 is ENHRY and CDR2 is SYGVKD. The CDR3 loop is CAISVTGQPNTEAFF. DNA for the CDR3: TGTGCCATCAGTGTCACGGGACAGCCGAACACTGAAGCTTTCTTT.

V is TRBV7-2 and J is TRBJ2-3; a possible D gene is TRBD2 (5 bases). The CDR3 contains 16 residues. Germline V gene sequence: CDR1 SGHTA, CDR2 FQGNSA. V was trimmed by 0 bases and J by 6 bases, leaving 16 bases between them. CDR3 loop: CASSLAGGLSSDTQYF. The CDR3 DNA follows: TGTGCCAGCAGCTTAGCGGGCGGGCTAAGTTCTGATACGCAGTATTTT.

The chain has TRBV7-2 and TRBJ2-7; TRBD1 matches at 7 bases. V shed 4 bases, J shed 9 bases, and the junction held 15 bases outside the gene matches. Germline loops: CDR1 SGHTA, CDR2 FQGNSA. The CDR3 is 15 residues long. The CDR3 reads CASSSGGTGAGGQYF. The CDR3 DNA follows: TGTGCCAGCAGCTCAGGGGGAACGGGCGCCGGAGGGCAGTACTTC.

The CDR3 sequence: CASSQVTLAGAGDTQYF. The CDR3 bases are TGTGCCAGCAGCCAAGTCACCTTAGCGGGAGCCGGAGATACGCAGTATTTT. This chain links TRBV3-1 (or the pseudogene TRBV3-2) with TRBJ2-3; 9 positions agree with TRBD2. J gave up 5 bases and V 1 base, and 10 bases lay outside the gene matches. Germline CDR1 LGHDT, CDR2 YNNKEL (reference sequence). The length of the CDR3 is 17 residues.

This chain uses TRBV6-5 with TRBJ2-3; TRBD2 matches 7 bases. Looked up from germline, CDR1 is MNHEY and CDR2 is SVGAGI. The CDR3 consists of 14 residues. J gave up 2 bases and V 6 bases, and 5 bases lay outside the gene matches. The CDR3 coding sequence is TGTGCCAGCAGCCTCCGGGGGGTCACAGATACGCAGTATTTT. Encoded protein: CASSLRGVTDTQYF.